A selection of T cell receptor beta chains follows, all from one sample in a study of identical twins. TCRdb itself ran the 5' RACE reads through MiXCR, one entry per CDR3 protein. This table has about 470,000 distinct CDR3 sequences, roughly 24% appearing once. The data also belong to a second study, concerning T cells expressing NK-cell markers.

Sample: CD4+ T cells sorted from blood. These receptors all stem from a woman aged 18-29 years in good health. Each CDR3 is given without its conserved first and last residue.

TRBJ2-3,TRBV5-1,ASRDRGTDTQY
TRBJ1-5,TRBV4-1,ASSQEGTLDGNQPQH
TRBJ1-2,TRBV11-2,ASSLDPGLSGYT
TRBJ2-3,TRBV20-1,SALRLVGDTQY
TRBJ2-7,TRBV20-1,SATPAGKFSEQY
TRBJ2-1,TRBV7-9,ASSLADNEQF
TRBJ2-6,TRBV7-9,ASSRDLSGANVLT
TRBJ2-1,TRBV9,ASSRRTSGSTDEQF
TRBJ2-7,TRBV11-2,ASSLFTISGGTYEQY
TRBJ1-2,TRBV6-6,ASSYSEGVGYT
TRBJ2-1,TRBV18,ASSPPSDSRGEQF
TRBJ2-5,TRBV11-2,ASSPLGVGETQY
TRBJ2-1,TRBV6-1,ASTVPSGFEQF
TRBJ2-7,TRBV7-8,ASGTSLYEQY
TRBJ2-1,TRBV7-2,ASSSLFLGGRYNEQF
TRBJ1-1,TRBV11-2,ASRPTGSGLITEAF
TRBJ1-1,TRBV5-5,ASSRQGGASTEAF
TRBJ2-3,TRBV5-1,ASILGDSTDTQY
TRBJ2-5,TRBV7-3,ASSAGQGFRETQY
TRBJ2-4,TRBV11-2,ASSLGSGGIQY
TRBJ2-7,TRBV19,ASSKGLPAYEQY
TRBJ2-4,TRBV10-3,AISNRAAKNIQY
TRBJ2-1,TRBV5-5,ASSLERGMDEQF
TRBJ2-7,TRBV18,ASSGAGTLPYEQY
TRBJ1-2,TRBV12-3/TRBV12-4,ASSFRESGYT
TRBJ2-2,TRBV5-1,ASSVLPGLAGGTTGELF
TRBJ2-1,TRBV20-1,SASTHFKGDEQF
TRBJ2-7,TRBV6-5,ASSYGGSIHEQY
TRBJ1-6,TRBV4-3,ASSRSGGAGAPLH
TRBJ2-2,TRBV12-3/TRBV12-4,ASSYSLAGFGELF
TRBJ2-3,TRBV12-3/TRBV12-4,ASRRLAASTDTQY
TRBJ1-1,TRBV7-3,ASSTNRETEAF
TRBJ2-1,TRBV20-1,SAPNPGTGSHEQF
TRBJ2-7,TRBV11-2,ASSLEGRGAYEQY
TRBJ1-2,TRBV6-1,ASIKRGFDGYT
TRBJ2-5,TRBV7-6,ASSWDGETQY
TRBJ2-1,TRBV10-3,AISDPRGGGNEQF
TRBJ1-1,TRBV2,ASLRVRTENTEAF
TRBJ2-2,TRBV7-2,ASSFVRGLGGELF
TRBJ2-3,TRBV4-3,ASSRLASSGGTDTQY
TRBJ2-2,TRBV7-8,ASSPHLDTGELF
TRBJ2-2,TRBV15,ATSHLTRGFGELF